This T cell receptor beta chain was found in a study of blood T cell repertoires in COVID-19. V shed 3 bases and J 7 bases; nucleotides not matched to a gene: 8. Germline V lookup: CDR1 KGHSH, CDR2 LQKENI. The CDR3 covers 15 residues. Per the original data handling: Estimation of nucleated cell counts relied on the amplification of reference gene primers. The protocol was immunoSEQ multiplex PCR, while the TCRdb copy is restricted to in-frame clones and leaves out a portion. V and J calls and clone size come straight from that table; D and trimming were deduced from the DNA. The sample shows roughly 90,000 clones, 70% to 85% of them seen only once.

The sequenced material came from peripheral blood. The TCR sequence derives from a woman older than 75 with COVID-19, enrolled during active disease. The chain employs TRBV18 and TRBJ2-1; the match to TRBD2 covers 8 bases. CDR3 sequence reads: CASSPTGGAPNEQFF. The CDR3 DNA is TGTGCCAGCTCACCCACCGGGGGGGCTCCAAATGAGCAGTTCTTC.